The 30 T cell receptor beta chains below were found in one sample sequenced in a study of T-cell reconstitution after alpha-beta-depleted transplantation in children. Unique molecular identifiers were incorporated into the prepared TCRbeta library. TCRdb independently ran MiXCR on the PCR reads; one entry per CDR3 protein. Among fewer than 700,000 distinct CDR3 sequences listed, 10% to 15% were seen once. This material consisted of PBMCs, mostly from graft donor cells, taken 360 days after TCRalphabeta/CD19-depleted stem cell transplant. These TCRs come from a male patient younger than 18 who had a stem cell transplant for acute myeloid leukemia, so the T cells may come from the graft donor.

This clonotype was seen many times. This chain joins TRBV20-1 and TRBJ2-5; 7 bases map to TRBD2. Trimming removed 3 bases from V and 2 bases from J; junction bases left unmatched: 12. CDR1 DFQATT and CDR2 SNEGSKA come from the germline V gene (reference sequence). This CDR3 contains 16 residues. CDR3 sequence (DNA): TGCAGTGCTAGTACAGACGGGTCGGGACTACAAGAGACCCAGTACTTC. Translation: CSASTDGSGLQETQYF.

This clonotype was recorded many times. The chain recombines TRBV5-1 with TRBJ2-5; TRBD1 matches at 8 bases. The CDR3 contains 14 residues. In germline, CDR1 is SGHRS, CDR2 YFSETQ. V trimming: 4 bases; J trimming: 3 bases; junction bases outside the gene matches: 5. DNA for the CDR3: TGCGCCAGCAGCATCGGACAGGGAAAAGAGACCCAGTACTTC. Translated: CASSIGQGKETQYF.

The CDR3 DNA reads TGTGCCAGCAGCTTGGAATTAAGGACTAGCGGCCCCGCTACGCAGTATTTT. Amino acids: CASSLELRTSGPATQYF. This chain connects TRBV5-6 to TRBJ2-3; 10 bases map to TRBD2. Germline CDR1 reads SGHDT; CDR2 reads YYEEEE. This CDR3 region has 17 residues. The J segment lost 8 bases and the V segment lost 0 bases, leaving 12 bases of the junction unmatched.

This CDR3 reads CASSPPGTGGRRVSYEQYF. Written as DNA, the CDR3 is TGTGCCAGCAGCCCTCCCGGGACAGGGGGTAGGAGGGTATCCTACGAGCAGTACTTC. The chain carries TRBV11-1 and TRBJ2-7; 11 positions match TRBD1. Trimming at V came to 5 bases and at J to 1 base, leaving 16 bases not matched to a gene. This CDR3 has 19 residues. CDR1 SGHAT and CDR2 FQDESV come from the germline V gene (reference sequence).

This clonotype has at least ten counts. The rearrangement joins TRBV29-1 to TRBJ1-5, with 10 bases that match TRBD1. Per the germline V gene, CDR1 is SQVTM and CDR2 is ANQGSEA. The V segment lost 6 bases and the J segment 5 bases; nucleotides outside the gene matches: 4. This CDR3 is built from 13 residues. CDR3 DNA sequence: TGCAGCGTCGCCGGGACAGGGGATCAGCCCCAGCATTTT. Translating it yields CSVAGTGDQPQHF.

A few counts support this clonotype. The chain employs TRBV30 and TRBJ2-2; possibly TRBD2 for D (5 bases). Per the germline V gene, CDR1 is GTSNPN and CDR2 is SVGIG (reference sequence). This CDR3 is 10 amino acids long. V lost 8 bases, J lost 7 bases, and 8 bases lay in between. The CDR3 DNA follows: TGTGCCCTCGGGATCGGGGAGCTGTTTTTT. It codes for CALGIGELFF. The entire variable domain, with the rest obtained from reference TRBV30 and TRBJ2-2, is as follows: SQTIHQWPATLVQPVGSPLSLECTVEGTSNPNLYWYRQAAGRGLQLLFYSVGIGQISSEVPQNLSASRPQDRQFILSSKKLLLSDSGFYLCALGIGELFFGEGSRLTVL.

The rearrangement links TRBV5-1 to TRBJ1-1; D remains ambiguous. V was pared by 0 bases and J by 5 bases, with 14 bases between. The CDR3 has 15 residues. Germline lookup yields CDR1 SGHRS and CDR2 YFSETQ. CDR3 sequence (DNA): TGCGCCAGCAGCTTGGCCCGTCGAGACCGTACTGAAGCTTTCTTT. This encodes CASSLARRDRTEAFF.

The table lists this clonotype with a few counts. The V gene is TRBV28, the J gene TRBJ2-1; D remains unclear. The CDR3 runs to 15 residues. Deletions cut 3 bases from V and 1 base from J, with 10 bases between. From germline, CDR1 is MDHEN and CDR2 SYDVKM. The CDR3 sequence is CASSFLLGSYNEQFF. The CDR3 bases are TGTGCCAGCAGTTTCCTATTAGGGTCCTACAATGAGCAGTTCTTC.

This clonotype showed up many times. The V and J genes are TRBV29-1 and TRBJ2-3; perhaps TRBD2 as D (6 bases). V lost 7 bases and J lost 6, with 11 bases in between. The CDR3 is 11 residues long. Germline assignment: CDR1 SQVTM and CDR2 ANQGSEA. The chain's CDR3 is CSGRLGDTQYF. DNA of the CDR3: TGCAGCGGTCGACTAGGGGATACGCAGTATTTT.

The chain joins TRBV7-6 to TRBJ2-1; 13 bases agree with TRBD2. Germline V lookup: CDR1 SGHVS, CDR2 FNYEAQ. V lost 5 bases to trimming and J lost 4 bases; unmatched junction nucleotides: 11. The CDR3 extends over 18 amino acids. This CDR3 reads CASSLWTSGSNNYNEQFF. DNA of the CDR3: TGTGCCAGCAGCCTTTGGACTAGCGGGAGCAATAATTACAATGAGCAGTTCTTC.

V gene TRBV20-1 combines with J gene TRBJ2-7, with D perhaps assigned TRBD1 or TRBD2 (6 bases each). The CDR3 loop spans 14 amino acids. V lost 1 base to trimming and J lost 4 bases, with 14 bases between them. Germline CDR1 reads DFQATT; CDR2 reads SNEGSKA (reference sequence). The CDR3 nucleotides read TGCAGTGCTAGAGGGTGGAGGGGGAGATACGAGCAGTACTTC. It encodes CSARGWRGRYEQYF.

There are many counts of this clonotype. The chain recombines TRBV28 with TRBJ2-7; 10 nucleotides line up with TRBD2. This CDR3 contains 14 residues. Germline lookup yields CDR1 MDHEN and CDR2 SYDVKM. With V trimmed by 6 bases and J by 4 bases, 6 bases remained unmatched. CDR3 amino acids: CASRSSGSKYEQYF. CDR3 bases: TGTGCCAGCAGATCTAGCGGGAGTAAGTACGAGCAGTACTTC.

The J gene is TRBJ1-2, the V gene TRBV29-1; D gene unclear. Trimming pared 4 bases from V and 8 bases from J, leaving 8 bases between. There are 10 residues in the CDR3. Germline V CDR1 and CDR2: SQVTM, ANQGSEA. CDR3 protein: CSVGEEGYTF. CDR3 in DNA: TGCAGCGTTGGGGAGGAGGGCTACACCTTC.

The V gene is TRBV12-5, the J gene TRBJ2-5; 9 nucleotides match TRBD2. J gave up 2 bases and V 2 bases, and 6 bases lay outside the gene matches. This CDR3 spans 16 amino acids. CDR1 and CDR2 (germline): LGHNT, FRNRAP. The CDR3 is CASGLPSGMEQETQYF. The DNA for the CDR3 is TGTGCTAGTGGTTTGCCTAGCGGGATGGAGCAAGAGACCCAGTACTTC. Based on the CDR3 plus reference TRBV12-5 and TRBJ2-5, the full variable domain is DARVTQTPRHKVTEMGQEVTMRCQPILGHNTVFWYRQTMMQGLELLAYFRNRAPLDDSGMPKDRFSAEMPDATLATLKIQPSEPRDSAVYFCASGLPSGMEQETQYFGPGTRLLVL.

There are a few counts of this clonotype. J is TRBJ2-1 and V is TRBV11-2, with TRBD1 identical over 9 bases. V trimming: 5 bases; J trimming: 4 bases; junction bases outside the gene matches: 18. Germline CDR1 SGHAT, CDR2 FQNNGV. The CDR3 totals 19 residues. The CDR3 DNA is TGTGCCAGCAGCACTCCCGGGACAGGGAGGGAGCGCAATTACAATGAGCAGTTCTTC. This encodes CASSTPGTGRERNYNEQFF.

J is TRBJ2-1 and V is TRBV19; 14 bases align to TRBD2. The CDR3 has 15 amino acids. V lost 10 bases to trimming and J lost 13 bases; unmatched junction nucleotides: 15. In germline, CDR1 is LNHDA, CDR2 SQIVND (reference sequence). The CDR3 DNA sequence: TGTGCCACTGATGAACCGGGACTAGCGGGAGTGCGTCAGTTCTTC. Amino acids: CATDEPGLAGVRQFF.

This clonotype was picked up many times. CDR3 region: CSVGGGPSVPTDTQYF. The DNA for the CDR3 is TGCAGCGTGGGAGGGGGACCTAGCGTTCCCACAGATACGCAGTATTTT. The chain recombines TRBV29-1 with TRBJ2-3, with D possibly being TRBD2 (7 bases). CDR1 and CDR2 from the germline V gene are SQVTM and ANQGSEA. V was cut by 6 bases and J by 2 bases, with 21 bases left in between. CDR3 length equals 16 residues.

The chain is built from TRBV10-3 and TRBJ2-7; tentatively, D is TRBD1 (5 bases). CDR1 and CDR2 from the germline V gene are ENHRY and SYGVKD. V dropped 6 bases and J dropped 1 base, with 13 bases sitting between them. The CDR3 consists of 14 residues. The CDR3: CAISPLTDSYEQYF. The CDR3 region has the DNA TGTGCCATCAGCCCTTTGACAGATTCCTACGAGCAGTACTTC.

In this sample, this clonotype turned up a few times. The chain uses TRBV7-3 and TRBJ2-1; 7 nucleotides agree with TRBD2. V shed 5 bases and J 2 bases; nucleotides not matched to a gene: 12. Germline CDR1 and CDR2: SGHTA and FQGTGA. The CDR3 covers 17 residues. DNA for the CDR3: TGTGCCAGCAGCCCCATGAGTGGCGGGAGACCCTACAATGAGCAGTTCTTC. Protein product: CASSPMSGGRPYNEQFF.

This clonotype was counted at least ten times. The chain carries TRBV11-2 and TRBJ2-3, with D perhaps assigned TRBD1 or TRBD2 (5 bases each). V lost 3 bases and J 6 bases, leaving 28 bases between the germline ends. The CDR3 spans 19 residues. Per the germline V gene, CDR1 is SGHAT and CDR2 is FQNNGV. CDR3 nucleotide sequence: TGTGCCAGCAGCTTGTGCCCAAGACGGGACCGCGAACCCACGGATACGCAGTATTTT. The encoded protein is CASSLCPRRDREPTDTQYF.

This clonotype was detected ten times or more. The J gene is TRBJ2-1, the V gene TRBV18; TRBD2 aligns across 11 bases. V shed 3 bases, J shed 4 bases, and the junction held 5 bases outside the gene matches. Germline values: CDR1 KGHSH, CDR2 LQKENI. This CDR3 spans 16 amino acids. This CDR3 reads CASSPTGLAEYNEQFF. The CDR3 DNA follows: TGTGCCAGCTCACCGACGGGACTAGCGGAATACAATGAGCAGTTCTTC.

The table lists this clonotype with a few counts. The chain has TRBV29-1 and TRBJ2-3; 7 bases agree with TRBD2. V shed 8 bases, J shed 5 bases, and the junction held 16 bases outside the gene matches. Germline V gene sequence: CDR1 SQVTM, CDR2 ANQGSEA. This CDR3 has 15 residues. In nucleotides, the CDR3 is TGCAGCATTACCCGGACCTTCACGGGGGGAGATACGCAGTATTTT. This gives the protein CSITRTFTGGDTQYF.

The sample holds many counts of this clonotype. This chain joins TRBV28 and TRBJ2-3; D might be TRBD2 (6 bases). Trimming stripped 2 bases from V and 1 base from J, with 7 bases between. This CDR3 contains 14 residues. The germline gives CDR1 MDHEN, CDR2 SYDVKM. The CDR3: CASSLIAGTDTQYF. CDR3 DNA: TGTGCCAGCAGTTTAATAGCGGGCACAGATACGCAGTATTTT.

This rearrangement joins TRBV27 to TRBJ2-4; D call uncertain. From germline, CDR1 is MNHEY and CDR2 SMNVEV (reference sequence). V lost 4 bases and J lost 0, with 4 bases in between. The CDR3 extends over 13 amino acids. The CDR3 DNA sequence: TGTGCCAGCAGTTCCATAGCCAAAAACATTCAGTACTTC. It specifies CASSSIAKNIQYF.

The chain's CDR3 is CSVMAGTGSSTSLAKNIQYF. CDR3 nucleotide sequence: TGCAGCGTTATGGCCGGGACAGGGAGCTCAACCTCACTAGCCAAAAACATTCAGTACTTC. This chain connects TRBV29-1 to TRBJ2-4; TRBD1 matches at 9 bases. The CDR3 has 20 amino acids. After removal of 5 bases from V and 0 bases from J, the junction contained 20 bases not matched to a gene. Germline CDR1 SQVTM, CDR2 ANQGSEA. Filled out from reference TRBV29-1 and TRBJ2-4, the complete variable domain reads SAVISQKPSRDICQRGTSLTIQCQVDSQVTMMFWYRQQPGQSLTLIATANQGSEATYESGFVIDKFPISRPNLTFSTLTVSNMSPEDSSIYLCSVMAGTGSSTSLAKNIQYFGAGTRLSVL.

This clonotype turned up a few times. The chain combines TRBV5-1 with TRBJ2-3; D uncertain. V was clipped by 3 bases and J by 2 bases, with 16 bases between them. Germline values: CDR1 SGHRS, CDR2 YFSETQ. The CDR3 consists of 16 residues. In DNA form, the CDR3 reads TGCGCCAGCAGCTCTGGACCCGCGGTCCTCACAGATACGCAGTATTTT. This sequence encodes CASSSGPAVLTDTQYF.

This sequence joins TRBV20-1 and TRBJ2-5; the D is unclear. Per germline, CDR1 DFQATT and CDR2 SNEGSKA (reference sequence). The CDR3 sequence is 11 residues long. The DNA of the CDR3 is TGCAGGGCTCGGGCCCAAGAGACCCAGTACTTC. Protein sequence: CRARAQETQYF.

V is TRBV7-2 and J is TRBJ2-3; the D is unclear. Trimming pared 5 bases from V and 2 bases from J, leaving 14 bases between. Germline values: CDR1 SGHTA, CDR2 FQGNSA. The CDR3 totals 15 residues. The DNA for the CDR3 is TGTGCCAGCAGCAAAATGGGCAGTTACACAGATACGCAGTATTTT. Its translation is CASSKMGSYTDTQYF.

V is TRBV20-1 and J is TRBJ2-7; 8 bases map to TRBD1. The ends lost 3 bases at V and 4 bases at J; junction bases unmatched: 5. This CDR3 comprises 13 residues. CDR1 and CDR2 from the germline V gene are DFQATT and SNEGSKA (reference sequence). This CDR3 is CSARWQGAYEQYF. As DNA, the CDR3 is TGCAGTGCTAGGTGGCAGGGGGCGTACGAGCAGTACTTC.

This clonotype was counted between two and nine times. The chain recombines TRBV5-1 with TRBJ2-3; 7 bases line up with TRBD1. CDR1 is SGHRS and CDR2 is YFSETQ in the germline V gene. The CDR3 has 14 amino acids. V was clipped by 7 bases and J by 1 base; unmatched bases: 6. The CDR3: CASLSGTGTDTQYF. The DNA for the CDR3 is TGCGCCAGCTTATCCGGGACAGGCACAGATACGCAGTATTTT.